The 9 T cell receptor beta chains listed next were all sequenced from one sample in a study of post-analysis software for immune sequencing data. Study-wide results and limits: TRBV5-6, TRBV5-1 and TRBV20-1 belonged to a set of about five TRBV segments that were more frequent in patients than controls.

No cognate antigen is known for these TCRs. Every TCR beta cDNA library bore unique molecular identifiers. TCRdb recomputed calls from the PCR reads with MiXCR, one row per CDR3 protein. This table holds around 770,000 distinct CDR3 sequences, roughly 46% found once. Material for sequencing was blood. All receptors derive from a girl aged 5-17 years with multiple sclerosis.

This clonotype was recorded only once. The chain has TRBV11-1 and TRBJ2-5; TRBD2 aligns across 9 bases. The CDR3 sequence is 15 residues long. Germline V gene sequence: CDR1 SGHAT, CDR2 FQDESV (reference sequence). V gave up 5 bases and J gave up 11 bases; unmatched junction bases: 15. CDR3: CASSRSLAGSYEQYF. CDR3 nucleotides: TGTGCCAGCAGCCGGTCCCTAGCGGGATCGTATGAGCAGTACTTC.

The sample holds a few counts of this clonotype. The chain joins TRBV7-8 to TRBJ2-7, with a weak D call TRBD2 (5 bases). V was pared by 0 bases and J by 2 bases, with 11 bases between. CDR1 SGHVS and CDR2 FQNEAQ come from the germline V gene. The CDR3 runs 15 residues. CDR3 nucleotides: TGTGCCAGCAGCTTAGCGATGGGAGCCCCCTACGAGCAGTACTTC. Protein sequence: CASSLAMGAPYEQYF.

The chain has TRBV20-1 and TRBJ2-5; 11 bases fit TRBD2. The CDR3 contains 13 residues. CDR1 is DFQATT, CDR2 SNEGSKA, per germline (reference sequence). The CDR3 is CSASTSGIETQYF. CDR3 nucleotide sequence: TGCAGCGCCTCGACTAGCGGGATTGAGACCCAGTACTTC.

In this sample, this clonotype turned up a few times. The chain joins TRBV12-3 or TRBV12-4 to TRBJ2-7; D not certain. The length of the CDR3 is 13 residues. Trimming took off 3 bases at V and 3 bases at J, with 9 bases between the two ends. In DNA, the CDR3 is TGTGCCAGCAGTTTCGCCCTAAACTACGAGCAGTACTTC. Translation: CASSFALNYEQYF.

The V and J genes are TRBV5-1 and TRBJ2-4; 11 nucleotides match TRBD2. The assigned J gene may be wrong: the sequence end matches TRBJ2-7 better. Germline CDR1 and CDR2: SGHRS and YFSETQ. This CDR3 contains 15 residues. The CDR3 is CASSDTSGSAYEQYF. The CDR3, as DNA: TGCGCCAGCAGCGATACTAGCGGGAGTGCCTACGAGCAGTACTTC.

This chain uses TRBV20-1 with TRBJ2-1; the match to TRBD2 covers 7 bases. Germline assignment: CDR1 DFQATT and CDR2 SNEGSKA (reference sequence). The J segment lost 5 bases and the V segment lost 3 bases, leaving 7 bases of the junction unmatched. The CDR3 is 14 residues long. The CDR3 DNA is TGCAGTGCTAGTGGGGAGGGCAGGGACAATGAGCAGTTCTTC. This encodes CSASGEGRDNEQFF.

The chain is built from TRBV20-1 and TRBJ2-3; D ambiguous. The germline V gene has CDR1 DFQATT and CDR2 SNEGSKA (reference sequence). CDR3 length: 11 residues. V was cut by 7 bases and J by 5 bases, with 10 bases left in between. The CDR3 DNA follows: TGCAGTGGGATAGGGCGAGATACGCAGTATTTT. This codes for CSGIGRDTQYF.

The genes are TRBV7-6 and TRBJ2-7; D uncertain. CDR1 and CDR2 (germline): SGHVS, FNYEAQ. The germline V and J ends were trimmed by 1 base and 7 bases, with 11 bases remaining between them. This CDR3 is built from 13 residues. The CDR3 protein is CASSLEVAEEQYF. CDR3 in DNA: TGTGCCAGCAGCTTAGAGGTGGCGGAGGAGCAGTACTTC.

The chain couples TRBV20-1 to TRBJ2-1; a weak D match, TRBD2 (6 bases). The V end lost 1 base, the J end lost 4 bases, and 20 bases lay between the germline ends. CDR1 is DFQATT, CDR2 SNEGSKA, per germline (reference sequence). CDR3 length: 17 residues. CDR3 residues: CSARAEVAGGRYNEQFF. The CDR3 nucleotides read TGCAGTGCTAGAGCGGAGGTGGCGGGTGGGAGGTACAATGAGCAGTTCTTC.